This T cell receptor (beta chain) came from a study of T cells after yellow fever vaccination. Study findings and constraints: Although most clonotypes did not, a small share appeared in both CD4 and CD8 compartments.

TCRdb redid the calling of the 5' RACE reads with MiXCR, one entry per CDR3 protein. Of roughly 520,000 distinct CDR3 sequences listed, about a fifth were seen once; the top ten hold roughly 16%. Trimming cost V 4 bases and J 4 bases; bases outside gene matches: 7. The CDR3 is 15 residues long. The V gene's germline CDR1 is SGDLS and CDR2 YYNGEE. This clonotype appeared a few times. The antigen remains undetermined. The receptor was derived from a man between 18 and 35 years old who received the YFV17D yellow fever vaccine. This chain joins TRBV9 and TRBJ2-1; TRBD2 matches at 8 bases. The sample consisted of PBMCs, taken about 21 days after the first yellow fever vaccination. For the CDR3, the DNA is TGTGCCAGCAGCCTCCGGGGGGGGCAGTACAATGAGCAGTTCTTC. It is translated as CASSLRGGQYNEQFF.